This T cell receptor beta chain was observed in a study of blood T cells in healthy people across ages (dated by TCRdb to between 2015 and 2016). Looking at the study overall: In model experiments, template switching captured roughly one uniquely barcoded TCR beta cDNA molecule for every two T cells. To track age-related changes in TCR beta repertoire diversity, the study relied on deep sequencing normalized with unique cDNA molecular identifiers. Donors were grouped into four age groups: young (average roughly 15 years), middle-aged (39), aged (over 55) and long-lived (less than 85). To avoid experimental bias, donors of different ages were spread randomly across the sequencing lanes. Using the same blood draw, the study looked at two additional independent replicas of 1 million unique cDNA reads for two donors, one aged 18 to 29 and the other aged 80 or older.

Library construction relied on 5' RACE. The instrument was an Illumina HiSeq 2500. A second PCR of roughly 6 to 11 cycles was run with a J-beta primer mix and a sample-barcoded 5' primer. A template-switch 5' adaptor carrying 12 random nucleotides introduced a unique molecular identifier onto each TCR beta cDNA molecule. At least 3 million CDR3-containing paired-end reads were obtained from each sample. The Mint cDNA synthesis kit, primed by a TRBC-specific oligonucleotide, was used to synthesize first-strand cDNA from all RNA. After uracil-DNA glycosylase treatment, a first 18-cycle PCR used universal primers M1SS and BC2_uni_R on all cDNA. As for how the authors treated the data: Each sample was normalized by randomly selecting 1 million high-quality reads, each carrying a distinct molecular identifier. Instead of being binned into consensus sequences, reads with shared molecular identifiers were discarded. MiTCR, set to a Q25 quality threshold and the strictest error-elimination algorithm, was used for CDR3 identification, clonotype clustering and error correction. Lower-bound total TCR beta diversity was estimated with a nonparametric unseen species model using Euler transformation. In-frame beta chains were kept once TCRdb had trimmed the public reads at Q25 with fastp and called clones with MiXCR. Each entry is one CDR3 protein sequence, shown with its most common DNA and genes. Here the V and J calls rest on TCRdb's processing, not on the authors' analysis. The sample profile shows 1.5 million to 2 million distinct CDR3 sequences; 28% of them were found once. Of the sample, roughly 8.2% falls within the top ten clones.

Overall results and qualifications from the work: Compared with the aged group, the long-lived group had more naive CD4+ T cells, fewer expanded clones and increased TCR diversity, a pattern suggesting age selection. Donor CMV infection status was unknown, potentially confounding age-related changes in expanded clonotypes. Conclusive comparison of naive and antigen-experienced compartments was prevented by the profiling of bulk unsorted PBMCs. Observed TCR beta diversity correlated strongly with the percentage of naive T cells measured by flow cytometry. Observed TCR beta diversity per million T cells fell roughly linearly with age, and a significant reduction was already apparent by age roughly 40. Total diversity estimates from one million sequenced T cells were considered lower bounds and underestimates.

V and J are truncated by 6 bases and 4 bases respectively, leaving an intervening sequence of 7 bases. The CDR3, from cysteine to phenylalanine, totals 13 residues. The kept DNA is CDR3 alone, 39 bases in frame from the first base. For CDR1 and CDR2, the germline V gene lists MDHEN and SYDVKM. This clonotype showed up many times. Its cognate antigen has yet to be identified. Base qualities are missing; no much larger clone stands one base away. Donors were under 40 systemically healthy Caucasian individuals from Russia aged roughly 6 to 95 years. Each donor gave 8 to 10 milliliters of peripheral blood, drawn into EDTA-treated Vacutainer tubes. Ficoll-Paque density-gradient centrifugation was used to isolate PBMCs, with at least 6 million per sample. Total RNA, at least 6 micrograms per sample, was extracted from PBMCs with Trizol reagent. For every donor, flow cytometry on a PBMC aliquot measured the percentage of naive CD45RAhigh/CD27high T cells.

Material for sequencing was blood. The chain employs TRBV28 and TRBJ2-6; no D segment can be confidently identified. The receptor comes from a woman aged 25-40 years in good health. The nucleotides read TGTGCCAGCAGGCCCGTGGGGGCCAACGTCCTGACTTTC. It codes for CASRPVGANVLTF.